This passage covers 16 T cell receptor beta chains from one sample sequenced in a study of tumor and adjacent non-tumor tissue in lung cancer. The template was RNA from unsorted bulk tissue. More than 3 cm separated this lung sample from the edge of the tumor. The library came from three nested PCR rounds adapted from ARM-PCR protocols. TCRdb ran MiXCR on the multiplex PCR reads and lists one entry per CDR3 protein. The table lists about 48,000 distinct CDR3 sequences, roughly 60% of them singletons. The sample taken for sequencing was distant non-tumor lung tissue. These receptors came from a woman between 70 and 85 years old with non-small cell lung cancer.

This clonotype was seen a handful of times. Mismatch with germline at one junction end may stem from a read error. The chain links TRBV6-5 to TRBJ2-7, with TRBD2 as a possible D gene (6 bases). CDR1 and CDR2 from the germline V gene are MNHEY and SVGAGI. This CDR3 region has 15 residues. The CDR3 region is CASTAQVEGPYEQYF. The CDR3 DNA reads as TGTGCCAGCACCGCGCAAGTGGAGGGACCCTATGAGCAGTATTTC.

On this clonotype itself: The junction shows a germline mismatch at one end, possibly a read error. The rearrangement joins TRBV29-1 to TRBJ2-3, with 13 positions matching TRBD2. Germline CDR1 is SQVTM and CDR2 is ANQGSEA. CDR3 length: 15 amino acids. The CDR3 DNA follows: TGCTGCGCTGCAGGACTAGCGGGAGTGCCAGATATGCAGTATTTT. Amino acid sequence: CCAAGLAGVPDMQYF.

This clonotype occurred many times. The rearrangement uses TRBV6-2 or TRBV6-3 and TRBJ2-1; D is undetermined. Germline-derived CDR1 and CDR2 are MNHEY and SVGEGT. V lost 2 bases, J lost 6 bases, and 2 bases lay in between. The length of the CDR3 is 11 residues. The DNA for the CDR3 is TGTGCCAGCAGTTACATCAATGAGCAGTTCTTC. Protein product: CASSYINEQFF.

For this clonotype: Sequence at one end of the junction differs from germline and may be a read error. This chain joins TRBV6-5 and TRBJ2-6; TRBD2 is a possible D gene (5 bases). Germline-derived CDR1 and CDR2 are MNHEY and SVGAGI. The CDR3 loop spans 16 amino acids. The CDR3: CASSYSMDSEANVLSF. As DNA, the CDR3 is TGTGCCAGCAGTTACTCAATGGACTCTGAGGCCAACGTCCTGAGTTTC.

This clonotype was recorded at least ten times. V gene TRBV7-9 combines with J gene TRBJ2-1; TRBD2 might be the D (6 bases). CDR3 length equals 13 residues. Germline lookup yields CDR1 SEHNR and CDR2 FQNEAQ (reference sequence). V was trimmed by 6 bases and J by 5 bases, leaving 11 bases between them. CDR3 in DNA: TGTGCCAGCAGGGGAGGAGGAAACAATGAGCAGTTCTTC. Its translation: CASRGGGNNEQFF.

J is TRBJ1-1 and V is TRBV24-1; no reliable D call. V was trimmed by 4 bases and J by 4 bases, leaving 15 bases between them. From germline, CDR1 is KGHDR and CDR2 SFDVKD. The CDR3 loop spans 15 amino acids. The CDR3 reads CATSDSDAGGTEAFF. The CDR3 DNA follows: TGTGCCACCAGTGACTCGGATGCAGGCGGCACTGAAGCTTTCTTT.

In DNA, the CDR3 is TGCAGCGTTGGACGACTAGCGGACAAGCAGTACTTC. Encoded protein: CSVGRLADKQYF. The rearrangement joins TRBV29-1 to TRBJ2-7, with 9 bases matching TRBD2. Germline V gene lookup returns CDR1 SQVTM and CDR2 ANQGSEA. V dropped 4 bases and J dropped 8; count of bases not matched to a gene: 6. CDR3 length: 12 amino acids.

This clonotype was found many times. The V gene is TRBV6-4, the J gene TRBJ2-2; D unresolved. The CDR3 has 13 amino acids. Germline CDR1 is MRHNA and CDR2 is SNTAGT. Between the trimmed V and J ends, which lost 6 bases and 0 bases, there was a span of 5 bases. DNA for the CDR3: TGTGCCAGCAGGGCAGCGAACACCGGGGAGCTGTTTTTT. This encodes CASRAANTGELFF.

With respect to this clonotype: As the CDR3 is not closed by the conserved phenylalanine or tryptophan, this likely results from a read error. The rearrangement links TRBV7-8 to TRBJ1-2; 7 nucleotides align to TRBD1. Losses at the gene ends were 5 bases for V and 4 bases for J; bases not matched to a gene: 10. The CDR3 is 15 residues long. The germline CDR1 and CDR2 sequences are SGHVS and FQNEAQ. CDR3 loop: CASSPRTGNAYGYTS. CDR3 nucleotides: TGTGCCAGCAGCCCCCGGACAGGCAACGCCTATGGCTACACCTCC.

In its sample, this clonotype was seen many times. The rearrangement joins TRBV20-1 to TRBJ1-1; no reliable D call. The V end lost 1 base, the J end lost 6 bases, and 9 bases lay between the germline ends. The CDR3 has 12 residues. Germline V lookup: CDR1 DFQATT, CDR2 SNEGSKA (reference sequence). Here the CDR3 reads CSARGQWAEAFF. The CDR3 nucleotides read TGCAGTGCTAGAGGGCAGTGGGCTGAAGCTTTCTTT.

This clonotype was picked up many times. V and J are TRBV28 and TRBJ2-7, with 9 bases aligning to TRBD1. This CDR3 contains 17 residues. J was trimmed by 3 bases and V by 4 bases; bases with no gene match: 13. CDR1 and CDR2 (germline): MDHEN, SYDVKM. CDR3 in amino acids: CASSSASQGALDYEQYF. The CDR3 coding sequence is TGTGCCAGCAGTTCCGCCTCACAGGGGGCCTTAGACTACGAGCAGTACTTC. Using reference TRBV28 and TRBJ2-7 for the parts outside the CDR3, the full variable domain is DVKVTQSSRYLVKRTGEKVFLECVQDMDHENMFWYRQDPGLGLRLIYFSYDVKMKEKGDIPEGYSVSREKKERFSLILESASTNQTSMYLCASSSASQGALDYEQYFGPGTRLTVT.

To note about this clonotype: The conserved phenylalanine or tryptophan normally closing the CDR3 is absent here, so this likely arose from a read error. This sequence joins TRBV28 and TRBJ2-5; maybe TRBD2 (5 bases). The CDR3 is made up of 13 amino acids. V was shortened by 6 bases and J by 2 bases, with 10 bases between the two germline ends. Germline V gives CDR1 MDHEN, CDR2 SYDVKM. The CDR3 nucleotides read TGTGCCAGCAGCGCAGGAGGTCAAGAGACCCAGTACTTA. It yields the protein CASSAGGQETQYL.

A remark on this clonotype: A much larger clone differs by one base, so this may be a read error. CDR3 sequence reads: CASSPPLAGMDEQFF. The CDR3 DNA follows: TGTGCCAGCAGCCCCCCACTAGCGGGAATGGATGAGCAGTTCTTC. The chain joins TRBV5-8 to TRBJ2-1; TRBD2 matches at 10 bases. The CDR3 spans 15 residues. Germline trimming cut 4 bases from V and 8 bases from J; bases unmatched to any gene: 9. CDR1 is SGHTS and CDR2 is YDEGEE in the germline V gene.

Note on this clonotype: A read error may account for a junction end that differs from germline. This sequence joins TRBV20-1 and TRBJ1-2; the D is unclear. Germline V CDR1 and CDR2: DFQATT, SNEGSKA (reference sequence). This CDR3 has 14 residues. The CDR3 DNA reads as TGCAGTGCTAGCCAGTCAGCGGCGAACTATGGCTACACATTC. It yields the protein CSASQSAANYGYTF.

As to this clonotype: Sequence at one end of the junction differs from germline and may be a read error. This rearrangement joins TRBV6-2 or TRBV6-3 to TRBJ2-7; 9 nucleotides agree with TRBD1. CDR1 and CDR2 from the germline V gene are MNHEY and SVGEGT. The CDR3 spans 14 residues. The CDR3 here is CASTMDRGPYEQYF. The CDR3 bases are TGCGCCAGCACCATGGACAGGGGCCCCTACGAGCAGTACTTC.

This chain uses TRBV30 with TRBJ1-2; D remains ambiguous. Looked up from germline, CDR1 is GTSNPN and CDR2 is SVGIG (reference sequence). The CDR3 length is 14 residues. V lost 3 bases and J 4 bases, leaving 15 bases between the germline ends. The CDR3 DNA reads TGTGCCTGGAGCGAGGCGGGCTCGATCTATGGCTACACCTTC. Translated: CAWSEAGSIYGYTF. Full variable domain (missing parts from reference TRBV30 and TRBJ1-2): SQTIHQWPATLVQPVGSPLSLECTVEGTSNPNLYWYRQAAGRGLQLLFYSVGIGQISSEVPQNLSASRPQDRQFILSSKKLLLSDSGFYLCAWSEAGSIYGYTFGSGTRLTVV.